The following is a T cell receptor beta chain sequence with its context. What it binds is unknown. In germline, CDR1 is MNHNS, CDR2 SASEGT. Trimming removed 4 bases from V and 2 bases from J, with 18 bases in between. CDR3 length: 18 residues. The data derive from a study of a mutant IDH1 vaccine in newly diagnosed glioma. Study as a whole: Treated patients showed a male proportion of approximately 60%, a female proportion of about 40%, and a mean age of about 41 years. Patients previously underwent radiotherapy, temozolomide, or both, and most underwent both. The study's findings and limits: Vaccine-induced immune responses occurred in roughly 93% of patients.

TCRdb's copy holds only in-frame clones and misses some; the assay was immunoSEQ multiplex PCR. Found here are some 33,000 clones, about 73% of them singletons; the top ten hold approximately 23%. Time point reported: week 11, during vaccination. Topical imiquimod accompanied each vaccine dose, which consisted of 300 ug of mutant IDH1 20-mer peptide. Each of the donors came in with new WHO grade 3 or 4 astrocytomas that were IDH1-mutant and ATRX-lost. This clonotype originated in a man between 25 and 39 years old with glioma. The rearrangement joins TRBV6-1 to TRBJ1-6; D is possibly TRBD1 (5 bases). The sample in question was PBMCs, obtained from a glioma patient whose treatment included an IDH1 peptide vaccine. CDR3 nucleotide sequence: TGTGCCAGCAGTGGTGGGGTAAACGGGGGTGCCTATAATTCACCCCTCCACTTT. This gives the protein CASSGGVNGGAYNSPLHF.